These 16 T cell receptor beta chains came from one sample sequenced in a study of cytomegalovirus exposure and HLA in healthy donors. PCR was performed using 60 Vbeta and 13 Jbeta primers. Generated by immunoSEQ multiplex PCR, the TCRdb table keeps only in-frame clones and is missing some. The table lists tens of thousands of clones, about three quarters of them singletons. The specimen was PBMCs. The receptors stem from a man aged 55 to 69 in good health and CMV-seronegative.

This sequence joins TRBV25-1 and TRBJ2-2, with D uncertain. Germline V gene data show CDR1 as MGHDK and CDR2 as SYGVNS. The CDR3 covers 12 residues. The V end lost 7 bases, the J end lost 5 bases, and 8 bases lay between the germline ends. The CDR3: CASNKPTGELFF. DNA for the CDR3: TGTGCCAGCAATAAGCCGACCGGGGAGCTGTTTTTT.

The chain joins TRBV19 to TRBJ2-3; 9 bases map to TRBD2. The CDR3 totals 16 residues. Unmatched junction bases numbered 9, after V lost 2 bases and J lost 6 bases. Germline V gene data show CDR1 as LNHDA and CDR2 as SQIVND (reference sequence). In DNA form, the CDR3 reads TGTGCCAGTAGTATACGGGGCGGGGGGGAAACGGATACGCAGTATTTT. It codes for CASSIRGGGETDTQYF.

The rearrangement joins TRBV10-3 to TRBJ2-7; D is unresolved. Germline assignment: CDR1 ENHRY and CDR2 SYGVKD. This CDR3 is built from 14 residues. V was cut by 0 bases and J by 3 bases, with 9 bases left in between. In nucleotides, the CDR3 is TGTGCCATCAGTGAGTCCGGTGAGTTCTACGAGCAGTACTTC. Protein product: CAISESGEFYEQYF.

The J gene is TRBJ2-4, the V gene TRBV28; 8 nucleotides agree with TRBD1. Trimming took 5 bases from V and 8 from J; bases not matched to a gene: 2. Looked up from germline, CDR1 is MDHEN and CDR2 is SYDVKM. The CDR3 runs 12 residues. The CDR3: CASSLQGDIQYF. The CDR3 DNA reads TGTGCCAGCAGTCTACAGGGGGACATTCAGTACTTC.

The V and J genes are TRBV2 and TRBJ2-2; 9 bases fit TRBD1. V trimming: 8 bases; J trimming: 5 bases; junction bases outside the gene matches: 9. The CDR3 length is 15 residues. Per the germline V gene, CDR1 is SNHLY and CDR2 is FYNNEI. CDR3 DNA sequence: TGTGCCAGCTTGAGACAGGGGGTCGTTACCGGGGAGCTGTTTTTT. Protein sequence: CASLRQGVVTGELFF.

DNA for the CDR3: TGTGCCAGCAGCTTGGGAGCTTACGAGCAGTACTTC. Translated: CASSLGAYEQYF. The chain uses TRBV5-6 and TRBJ2-5; no reliable D call. The end of the DNA aligns better with TRBJ2-7, so the J call may be wrong. The germline gives CDR1 SGHDT, CDR2 YYEEEE. The CDR3 loop spans 12 amino acids.

This clone was counted between two and nine times. The chain uses TRBV28 and TRBJ2-5; tentatively, D is TRBD2 (5 bases). Germline V gene sequence: CDR1 MDHEN, CDR2 SYDVKM. CDR3 length: 12 residues. The ends were cut back, 2 bases at V and 5 bases at J, with 6 bases in the middle. The CDR3 is CASSLRGETQYF. CDR3 DNA sequence: TGTGCCAGCAGTTTAAGAGGGGAGACCCAGTACTTC.

The chain joins TRBV18 to TRBJ2-5; a possible D gene is TRBD2 (5 bases). In germline, CDR1 is KGHSH, CDR2 LQKENI. V was trimmed by 3 bases and J by 11 bases, leaving 19 bases between them. The CDR3 is made up of 14 amino acids. CDR3 sequence (DNA): TGTGCCAGCTCACCGGAATGGGGATCCGGGGAGCAGTACTTC. Translating gives CASSPEWGSGEQYF.

The chain employs TRBV21-1 and TRBJ2-7; TRBD1 is the table's D call, not checked against the DNA. TRBV21-1 is described as a pseudogene. The CDR3 has 14 amino acids. CDR3 DNA sequence: TGTGCCAGCAGCAAAGGACAGATGCTCCCCGAGCAGTACTTC. As protein: CASSKGQMLPEQYF.

The chain couples TRBV4-1 to TRBJ2-3, with 12 positions matching TRBD2. V dropped 0 bases and J dropped 5; count of bases not matched to a gene: 15. The CDR3 has 20 amino acids. The germline gives CDR1 MGHRA, CDR2 YSYEKL. CDR3 in DNA: TGCGCCAGCAGCCAAGATCCTAGCGGGAGGGCCTTAAGGCGGATAGATACGCAGTATTTT. Translating gives CASSQDPSGRALRRIDTQYF.

This clone appeared a single time. This chain joins TRBV5-4 and TRBJ1-4, with TRBD1 matching over 7 bases. CDR1 and CDR2 (germline): SGHNT, YYREEE (reference sequence). J was trimmed by 7 bases and V by 0 bases; bases with no gene match: 3. This CDR3 region has 14 residues. CDR3 amino acids: CASSLGTGLEKLFF. The CDR3 nucleotides read TGTGCCAGCAGCTTGGGGACAGGTCTTGAAAAACTGTTTTTT.

The V call is TRBV10-3, the J call TRBJ2-1, with TRBD2 matching 11 bases. CDR1 is ENHRY, CDR2 SYGVKD, per germline. V shed 9 bases, J shed 0 bases, and the junction held 16 bases outside the gene matches. The CDR3 totals 19 residues. The DNA for the CDR3 is TGTGCCATAGGGGGGTTACTAGCGGGAGCCCAAAGCTCCTACAATGAGCAGTTCTTC. Its protein product is CAIGGLLAGAQSSYNEQFF.

Only a few counts were recorded for this clone. The genes are TRBV6-5 and TRBJ2-1; weak D call: TRBD2 (6 bases). CDR3 length equals 13 residues. Trimming left V 5 bases short and J 12 bases short, with 17 bases between. CDR1 and CDR2 (germline): MNHEY, SVGAGI. CDR3 protein: CASSVRDSHGQFF. CDR3 nucleotides: TGTGCCAGCAGTGTCCGGGACTCCCATGGGCAGTTCTTC.

This clone appeared a few times. The chain recombines TRBV19 with TRBJ2-3; 8 bases are shared with TRBD2. The CDR3 contains 16 residues. V lost 1 base to trimming and J lost 2 bases; unmatched junction nucleotides: 5. Germline CDR1 LNHDA, CDR2 SQIVND (reference sequence). CDR3 coding DNA: TGTGCCAGTAGTATAGGGAGCGGGGGAGCCACAGATACGCAGTATTTT. Protein: CASSIGSGGATDTQYF.

This clone appeared a single time. This sequence joins TRBV5-6 and TRBJ2-1; TRBD1 matches 7 bases. There are 16 residues in the CDR3. Germline loops: CDR1 SGHDT, CDR2 YYEEEE. V was pared by 3 bases and J by 0 bases, with 6 bases of the junction left unmatched. As DNA, the CDR3 is TGTGCCAGCAGCTCTGACAGGGTAAGCTCCTACAATGAGCAGTTCTTC. This translates into CASSSDRVSSYNEQFF.

This sequence joins TRBV28 and TRBJ2-7, with 10 bases that match TRBD1. CDR3 length: 14 residues. From germline, CDR1 is MDHEN and CDR2 SYDVKM. V shed 6 bases and J 4 bases; nucleotides not matched to a gene: 6. The CDR3 DNA follows: TGTGCCAGCAGCCGACAGGGGGCGCGTTACGAGCAGTACTTC. Its protein product is CASSRQGARYEQYF.